Described below is a single TCR beta chain sequence and its context. What antigen it recognizes has not been identified. The germline gene is not matched at one end of the junction; a read error may be the cause. Libraries were built with 5' RACE. TCRdb lists the instrument as Illumina HiSeq 2000. A universal primer binding site was introduced by template switching, and a unique molecular identifier was present in the final cDNA, enabling accurate counting of TCR cDNA molecules. Specific primers in the conserved constant-segment region were used to synthesize first-strand cDNA for the TCR alpha and beta chains. Each cDNA library was double barcoded, with a SMART-Mk sample barcode plus Illumina barcodes, to control for contamination. TruSeq adapter sequences and Illumina sample barcodes were added in two successive PCR steps. TCR alpha and beta cDNA libraries were sequenced on the Illumina HiSeq platform with custom primers. The study's own analysis went as follows. Raw reads were processed with MiGEC to extract unique molecular identifiers, and MiXCR was used to determine CDR3 positions. For each individual, recombination models were inferred using an EM algorithm with the repgenHMM and IGoR tools. Shared clonotype analysis was performed with the tcR package in R, normalizing sharing by the product of cloneset sizes. To study raw recombination without the effects of thymic and clonal selection, out-of-frame nonproductive sequences were analyzed. Using fastp trimming at Q25 and MiXCR clonotype assembly, TCRdb reanalyzed the public sequencing data and kept in-frame beta chains. For every CDR3 protein sequence, its rows merge into one entry that carries the most common genes and DNA. The V and J calls come from TCRdb's annotation, not from the publication. The sample profile shows over 550,000 distinct CDR3 sequences; about 7.6% of them were found once. The ten largest clones capture around 1.6% of the sample.

The sample comes from a study of identical twins (dated by TCRdb to between 2015 and 2016). With regard to the full study: To test whether fetal clonotypes persist, the study used deep sequencing on TCR alpha and beta repertoires from monozygotic twins, unrelated adults of various ages, and cord blood. Replicate twin experiments were performed at different times using different library preparation protocols to rule out contamination.

The CDR3 spans 12 residues, from the cysteine through the phenylalanine. Only the CDR3 portion is preserved as DNA: 36 bases, with reading frame beginning at the first base. Only healthy Caucasian donors were included. The twin cohort consisted of three pairs of female monozygotic twins, all aged 18 to 29 years. Peripheral blood mononuclear cells were the source from which RNA for the TCR libraries was isolated. Overall results and qualifications from the work: Recombination models systematically underestimated out-of-frame TCR alpha sharing in monozygotic twins but agreed with sharing between unrelated individuals. Conclusions relied on cross-sectional statistical analysis, since the same donors could not be followed over many years. Fewer insertions were carried by abundant cord blood beta clonotypes; a weaker similar trend was observed in young adult naive repertoires, while no such trend was observed in memory repertoires. Compared with coincidental sharing between unrelated individuals, an excess of low generation-probability sequences was observed among out-of-frame TCR alpha sequences shared between twins. Zero-insertion analyses could be partly confounded by invariant T cells such as MAIT and iNKT, though diverse VJ usage argued against such confounding for most clonotypes. A weaker excess of twin sharing was found in beta out-of-frame sequences because the signal-to-noise ratio was lowered by fewer shared sequences.

The sample was also reused in another study, on yellow fever vaccine responses in identical twins. From that second study: The T cell response to vaccination in identical twins was reported by the authors to appear partly convergent and partly personalized. The study precisely tracked vaccine-responding T cell clones in identical twins.

The sequence was collected from a woman aged 18-29 years in good health. The chain was built from TRBV12-3 or TRBV12-4 and TRBJ1-2; no confident D gene assignment can be made. Sequencing input: PBMCs. The CDR3 has the sequence CASSLVSTRKAF. The nucleotides read TGTGCCAGCAGTTTAGTATCGACTCGAAAAGCCTTC.